This entry concerns a single TCR beta chain. The data stem from a study of blood T cell repertoires in COVID-19. The assay was immunoSEQ multiplex PCR, and TCRdb's table has in-frame clones only and misses some. The data hold just over 300,000 clones, with about nine tenths observed a single time. Trimming took 2 bases from V and 3 from J; bases not matched to a gene: 9. The germline V gene encodes CDR1 KGHDR and CDR2 SFDVKD. This CDR3 is 17 amino acids long. The V gene is TRBV24-1, the J gene TRBJ2-1; 7 positions match TRBD1. The specimen sequenced was PBMCs or T cells enriched from blood (not recorded which). The TCR comes from a man aged 25-45 years who had recovered from COVID-19. The CDR3 DNA reads TGTGCCACCAGTGATTCGGGCCCGGGACAGAACTACAATGAGCAGTTCTTC. Translated: CATSDSGPGQNYNEQFF.